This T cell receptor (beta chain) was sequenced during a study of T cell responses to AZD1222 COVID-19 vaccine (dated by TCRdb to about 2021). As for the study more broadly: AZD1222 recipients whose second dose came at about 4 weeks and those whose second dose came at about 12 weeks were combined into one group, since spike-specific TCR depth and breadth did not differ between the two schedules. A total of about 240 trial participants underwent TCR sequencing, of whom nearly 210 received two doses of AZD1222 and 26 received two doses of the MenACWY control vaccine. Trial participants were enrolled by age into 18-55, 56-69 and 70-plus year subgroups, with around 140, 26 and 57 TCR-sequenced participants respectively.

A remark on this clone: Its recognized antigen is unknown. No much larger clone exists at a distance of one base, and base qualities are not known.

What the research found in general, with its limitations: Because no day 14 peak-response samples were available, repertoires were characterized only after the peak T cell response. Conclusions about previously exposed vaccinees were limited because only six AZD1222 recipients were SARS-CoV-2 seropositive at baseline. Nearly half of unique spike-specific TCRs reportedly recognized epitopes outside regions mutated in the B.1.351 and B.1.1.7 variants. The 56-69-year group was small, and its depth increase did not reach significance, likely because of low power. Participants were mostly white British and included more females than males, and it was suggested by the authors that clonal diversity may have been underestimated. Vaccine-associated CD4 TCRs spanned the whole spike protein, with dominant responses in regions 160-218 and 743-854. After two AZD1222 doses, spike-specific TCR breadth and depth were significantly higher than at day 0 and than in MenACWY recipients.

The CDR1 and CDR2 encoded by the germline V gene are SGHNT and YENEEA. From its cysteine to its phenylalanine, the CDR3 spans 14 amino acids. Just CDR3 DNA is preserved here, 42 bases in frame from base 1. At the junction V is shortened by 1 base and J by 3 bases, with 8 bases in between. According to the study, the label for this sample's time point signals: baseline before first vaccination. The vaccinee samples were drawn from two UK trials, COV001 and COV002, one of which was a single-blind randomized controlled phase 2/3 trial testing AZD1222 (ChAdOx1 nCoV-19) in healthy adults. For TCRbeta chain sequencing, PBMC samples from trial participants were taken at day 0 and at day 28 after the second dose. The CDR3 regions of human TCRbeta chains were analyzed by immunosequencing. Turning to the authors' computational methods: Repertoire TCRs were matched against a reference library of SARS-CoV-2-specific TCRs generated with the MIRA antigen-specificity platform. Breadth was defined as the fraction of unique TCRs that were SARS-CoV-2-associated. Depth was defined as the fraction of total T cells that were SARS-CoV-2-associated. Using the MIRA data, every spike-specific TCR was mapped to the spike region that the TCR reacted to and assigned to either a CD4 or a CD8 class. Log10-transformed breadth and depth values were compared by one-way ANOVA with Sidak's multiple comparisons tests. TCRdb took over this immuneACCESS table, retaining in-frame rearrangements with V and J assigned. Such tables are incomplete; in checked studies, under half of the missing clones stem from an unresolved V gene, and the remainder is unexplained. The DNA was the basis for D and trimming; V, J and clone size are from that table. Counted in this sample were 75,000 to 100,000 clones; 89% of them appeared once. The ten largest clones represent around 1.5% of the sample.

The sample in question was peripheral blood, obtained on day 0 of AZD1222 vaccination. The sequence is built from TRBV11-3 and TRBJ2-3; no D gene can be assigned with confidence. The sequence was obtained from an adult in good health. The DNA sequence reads TGTGCCAGCAGCTTAGGTCTGGGTACAGATACGCAGTATTTT. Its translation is CASSLGLGTDTQYF. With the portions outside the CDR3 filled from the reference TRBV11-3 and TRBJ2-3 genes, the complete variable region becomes EAGVVQSPRYKIIEKKQPVAFWCNPISGHNTLYWYLQNLGQGPELLIRYENEEAVDDSQLPKDRFSAERLKGVDSTLKIQPAELGDSAVYLCASSLGLGTDTQYFGPGTRLTVL.